This entry lists 31 T cell receptor beta chains sequenced from one sample in a study of blood T cell repertoires in COVID-19. Method: immunoSEQ multiplex PCR; TCRdb's copy keeps in-frame clones and lacks some. The table lists more than 90,000 clones, roughly 86% of them singletons. The source material was peripheral blood. The origin of the receptors is a man aged 35 to 55 with acute or convalescent COVID-19.

CDR3 region: CASNKQGAGNTEAFF. The CDR3 DNA reads as TGTGCCAGCAACAAACAGGGGGCCGGGAACACTGAAGCTTTCTTT. The chain joins TRBV2 to TRBJ1-1; 9 bases align to TRBD1. With V trimmed by 7 bases and J by 1 base, 7 bases remained unmatched. CDR1 and CDR2 (germline): SNHLY, FYNNEI. The CDR3 covers 15 residues.

This chain connects TRBV6-4 to TRBJ1-6; 9 nucleotides agree with TRBD1. CDR3 length: 14 residues. Germline V gene sequence: CDR1 MRHNA, CDR2 SNTAGT. V trimming: 5 bases; J trimming: 9 bases; junction bases outside the gene matches: 5. CDR3 in DNA: TGTGCCAGCAGTTTGGACAGGGGTATTTCACCCCTCCACTTT. This codes for CASSLDRGISPLHF.

This chain uses TRBV6-6 with TRBJ2-2; 9 bases line up with TRBD1. The length of the CDR3 is 15 residues. V lost 0 bases to trimming and J lost 7 bases; unmatched junction nucleotides: 3. CDR1 and CDR2 (germline): MNHNY, SVGAGI (reference sequence). The CDR3 protein is CASSYSQGANGELFF. The CDR3 bases are TGTGCCAGCAGTTACTCACAGGGGGCAAACGGGGAGCTGTTTTTT.

CDR3 sequence: CASSTTGTGGVETQYF. The CDR3 DNA reads as TGCGCCAGCAGCACGACCGGGACAGGAGGGGTAGAGACCCAGTACTTC. The chain employs TRBV5-1 and TRBJ2-5; 8 nucleotides align to TRBD1. Germline trimming cut 4 bases from V and 4 bases from J; bases unmatched to any gene: 12. This CDR3 has 16 residues. Germline CDR1 SGHRS, CDR2 YFSETQ. Combining the CDR3 with reference TRBV5-1 and TRBJ2-5 gives the whole variable domain KAGVTQTPRYLIKTRGQQVTLSCSPISGHRSVSWYQQTPGQGLQFLFEYFSETQRNKGNFPGRFSGRQFSNSRSEMNVSTLELGDSALYLCASSTTGTGGVETQYFGPGTRLLVL.

The genes are TRBV19 and TRBJ1-6; TRBD1 matches 7 bases. The ends lost 6 bases at V and 10 bases at J; junction bases unmatched: 6. Germline CDR1 is LNHDA and CDR2 is SQIVND (reference sequence). This CDR3 region has 13 residues. The CDR3 nucleotides are TGTGCCAGTAGCAACAGGGGAAGGTCACCCCTCCACTTT. It translates to CASSNRGRSPLHF. Full variable domain (remainder filled in from reference TRBV19 and TRBJ1-6): DGGITQSPKYLFRKEGQNVTLSCEQNLNHDAMYWYRQDPGQGLRLIYYSQIVNDFQKGDIAEGYSVSREKKESFPLTVTSAQKNPTAFYLCASSNRGRSPLHFGNGTRLTVT.

The J gene is TRBJ2-3, the V gene TRBV3-1 (or the pseudogene TRBV3-2); the D gene is possibly TRBD2 (7 bases). The CDR3 has 13 residues. The V gene's germline CDR1 is LGHDT and CDR2 YNNKEL (reference sequence). Trimming pared 0 bases from V and 10 bases from J, leaving 11 bases between. CDR3 loop: CASSQDGGGAQYF. CDR3 nucleotides: TGTGCCAGCAGCCAAGATGGAGGGGGGGCGCAGTATTTT.

The J gene is TRBJ2-7, the V gene TRBV11-2; 14 nucleotides line up with TRBD2. The germline gives CDR1 SGHAT, CDR2 FQNNGV. The CDR3 spans 17 residues. Trimming removed 3 bases from V and 3 bases from J; junction bases left unmatched: 7. The CDR3 DNA reads as TGTGCCAGCAGCTTGGACGGACTAGCGGGAGGTTTCTACGAGCAGTACTTC. Encoded protein: CASSLDGLAGGFYEQYF.

The chain carries TRBV12-3 or TRBV12-4 and TRBJ1-2; D unresolved. The CDR3 has 12 residues. Trimming removed 3 bases from V and 14 bases from J, with 16 bases in between. The CDR3 coding sequence is TGTGCCAGCAGTTTTAGTCCGGAGGCGCGAACCTTC. Its protein product is CASSFSPEARTF.

J is TRBJ1-4 and V is TRBV6-5; 7 nucleotides line up with TRBD1. Trimming cost V 6 bases and J 4 bases; bases outside gene matches: 5. Germline V gives CDR1 MNHEY, CDR2 SVGAGI. The CDR3 spans 14 residues. The CDR3 sequence is CASSRDSYNEKLFF. The CDR3 DNA is TGTGCCAGCAGCAGGGACAGCTATAATGAAAAACTGTTTTTT.

This clone was counted a few times. The chain employs TRBV18 and TRBJ2-1; the D gene is possibly TRBD2 (7 bases). The CDR3 length is 16 residues. The germline CDR1 and CDR2 sequences are KGHSH and LQKENI. V lost 2 bases to trimming and J lost 2 bases, with 13 bases between them. The CDR3 nucleotides read TGTGCCAGCTCACCAGGGGGGGGCCCCCCCTACAATGAGCAGTTCTTC. Its translation is CASSPGGGPPYNEQFF. The whole variable domain, remainder taken from reference TRBV18 and TRBJ2-1, is NAGVMQNPRHLVRRRGQEARLRCSPMKGHSHVYWYRQLPEEGLKFMVYLQKENIIDESGMPKERFSAEFPKEGPSILRIQQVVRGDSAAYFCASSPGGGPPYNEQFFGPGTRLTVL.

The chain is built from TRBV6-4 and TRBJ2-7; no clear D. The germline CDR1 and CDR2 sequences are MRHNA and SNTAGT. This CDR3 spans 13 amino acids. The V end lost 3 bases, the J end lost 6 bases, and 12 bases lay between the germline ends. The CDR3 nucleotides read TGTGCCAGCAGTGAGTTTGGATCGGGCGAGCAGTACTTC. It codes for CASSEFGSGEQYF.

This clone has only one observation. V usage is TRBV5-1 and J usage is TRBJ1-1; no clear D gene. The CDR3 contains 14 residues. Germline assignment: CDR1 SGHRS and CDR2 YFSETQ. Trimming took off 5 bases at V and 3 bases at J, with 14 bases between the two ends. In DNA, the CDR3 is TGCGCCAGCAGTGCCACGGCGGCGGACACTGAAGCTTTCTTT. Residues: CASSATAADTEAFF.

DNA of the CDR3: TGTGCCAGCAGTTTCTACGGGAGGGACTACGAGCAGTACTTC. Its protein is CASSFYGRDYEQYF. V gene TRBV27 combines with J gene TRBJ2-7; TRBD2 matches at 8 bases. CDR1 and CDR2 from the germline V gene are MNHEY and SMNVEV (reference sequence). Trimming took 3 bases from V and 3 from J; bases not matched to a gene: 4. This CDR3 is 14 amino acids long.

This sequence joins TRBV5-5 and TRBJ2-3; TRBD2 might be the D (6 bases). Looked up from germline, CDR1 is SGHKS and CDR2 is YYEKEE (reference sequence). Trimming cost V 1 base and J 0 bases, with 12 bases left between them. This CDR3 is 16 amino acids long. The DNA for the CDR3 is TGTGCCAGCAGCTTGTTTGCGGGGTCCAGCACAGATACGCAGTATTTT. Translation gives CASSLFAGSSTDTQYF.

The rearrangement links TRBV19 to TRBJ2-1; D remains ambiguous. Germline loops: CDR1 LNHDA, CDR2 SQIVND (reference sequence). With 0 bases removed from V and 6 bases from J, the gap between germline ends came to 9 bases. The CDR3 is 14 residues long. The CDR3 loop is CASSIDTPGNEQFF. Here the CDR3 DNA reads TGTGCCAGTAGTATAGATACCCCGGGCAATGAGCAGTTCTTC.

This clone has just one count. The chain recombines TRBV18 with TRBJ1-6; D not resolved. Germline-derived CDR1 and CDR2 are KGHSH and LQKENI. This CDR3 contains 14 residues. V was trimmed by 2 bases and J by 8 bases, leaving 10 bases between them. The CDR3 nucleotides read TGTGCCAGCTCACCAGGAATTCAGGATTCACCCCTCCACTTT. Translating gives CASSPGIQDSPLHF.

The chain carries TRBV7-9 and TRBJ1-5; possibly TRBD1 for D (5 bases). Per germline, CDR1 SEHNR and CDR2 FQNEAQ (reference sequence). Between the trimmed V and J ends, which lost 4 bases and 0 bases, there was a span of 7 bases. This CDR3 contains 14 residues. CDR3 sequence (DNA): TGTGCCAGCAGCTCAGACAGTAGCAATCAGCCCCAGCATTTT. Amino acids: CASSSDSSNQPQHF.

The chain employs TRBV5-4 and TRBJ2-3, with D perhaps matching TRBD2 (5 bases). V was pared by 5 bases and J by 1 base, with 11 bases between. The germline V gene has CDR1 SGHNT and CDR2 YYREEE (reference sequence). This CDR3 is built from 14 residues. The CDR3 region has the DNA TGTGCCAGCAGTTCCGGGATCCGCACAGATACGCAGTATTTT. Translating it yields CASSSGIRTDTQYF.

The chain carries TRBV7-9 and TRBJ2-1; 10 nucleotides align to TRBD1. CDR3 length: 15 residues. With V trimmed by 4 bases and J by 8 bases, 8 bases remained unmatched. CDR1 is SEHNR and CDR2 is FQNEAQ in the germline V gene (reference sequence). CDR3 sequence (DNA): TGTGCCAGCAGCTCTACCGACAGGGGGCCCGATGAGCAGTTCTTC. As protein: CASSSTDRGPDEQFF. Filled out from reference TRBV7-9 and TRBJ2-1, the complete variable domain reads DTGVSQNPRHKITKRGQNVTFRCDPISEHNRLYWYRQTLGQGPEFLTYFQNEAQLEKSRLLSDRFSAERPKGSFSTLEIQRTEQGDSAMYLCASSSTDRGPDEQFFGPGTRLTVL.

The V gene is TRBV3-1 (or the pseudogene TRBV3-2), the J gene TRBJ1-2; D is uncertain. The CDR3 is made up of 14 amino acids. Trimming shortened V by 4 bases and J by 2 bases, and 11 bases separated the two germline ends. Looked up from germline, CDR1 is LGHDT and CDR2 is YNNKEL (reference sequence). This CDR3 reads CASSPDPANYGYTF. Written as DNA, the CDR3 is TGTGCCAGCAGCCCAGATCCTGCGAACTATGGCTACACCTTC.

The chain employs TRBV6-6 and TRBJ2-1, with TRBD2 matching 11 bases. The CDR3 has 16 residues. With V trimmed by 7 bases and J by 3 bases, 8 bases remained unmatched. Germline-derived CDR1 and CDR2 are MNHNY and SVGAGI (reference sequence). Here the CDR3 DNA reads TGTGCCAGCACCGGGACTAGCGGAGGGGGCTACAATGAGCAGTTCTTC. Translation gives CASTGTSGGGYNEQFF.

This clone has just one count. This chain links TRBV14 with TRBJ2-3; D is unresolved. CDR3 length: 15 amino acids. V gave up 6 bases and J gave up 3 bases, with 16 bases separating them. CDR1 SGHDN and CDR2 FVKESK come from the germline V gene. The CDR3 nucleotides are TGTGCCAGCAGTAGCCAAGCCTCTGGGACAGATACGCAGTATTTT. Translating gives CASSSQASGTDTQYF.

The gene calls are TRBV2 and TRBJ1-6, with D perhaps matching TRBD1 (5 bases). Trimming shortened V by 5 bases and J by 5 bases, and 16 bases separated the two germline ends. Per germline, CDR1 SNHLY and CDR2 FYNNEI. This CDR3 has 16 amino acids. The chain's CDR3 is CASSPPLDSDNSPLHF. The DNA of the CDR3 is TGTGCCAGCAGTCCTCCTTTAGACAGCGATAATTCACCCCTCCACTTT.

The chain has TRBV6-1 and TRBJ1-2; a possible D gene is TRBD1 (5 bases). Trimming stripped 7 bases from V and 3 bases from J, with 12 bases between. The CDR3 loop spans 13 amino acids. CDR1 MNHNS and CDR2 SASEGT come from the germline V gene. The CDR3 loop is CASTLARDYGYTF. The CDR3 nucleotides read TGTGCCAGCACCTTGGCCAGGGACTATGGCTACACCTTC.

V usage is TRBV29-1 and J usage is TRBJ1-2, with TRBD1 identical over 7 bases. The CDR3 spans 12 residues. Germline CDR1 and CDR2: SQVTM and ANQGSEA. V gave up 6 bases and J gave up 3 bases; unmatched junction bases: 4. CDR3 protein: CSVGDRDYGYTF. CDR3 nucleotides: TGCAGCGTAGGGGACAGAGACTATGGCTACACCTTC.

The chain employs TRBV18 and TRBJ1-1; tentative D call: TRBD1 (5 bases). Per germline, CDR1 KGHSH and CDR2 LQKENI. Trimming left V 7 bases short and J 0 bases short, with 9 bases between. The CDR3 extends over 13 amino acids. As DNA, the CDR3 is TGTGCCAGCTTAGACAGTCTGAACACTGAAGCTTTCTTT. It specifies CASLDSLNTEAFF.

The rearrangement links TRBV4-1 to TRBJ2-1; 15 bases match TRBD2. V trimming: 4 bases; J trimming: 2 bases; junction bases outside the gene matches: 3. This CDR3 has 17 residues. Germline CDR1 is MGHRA and CDR2 is YSYEKL. CDR3 in DNA: TGCGCCAGCAGCCCAGGACTAGCGGGAGGGGCCTACAATGAGCAGTTCTTC. This sequence encodes CASSPGLAGGAYNEQFF.

This rearrangement joins TRBV7-2 to TRBJ1-6, with D possibly matching TRBD1 (6 bases). Trimming took off 8 bases at V and 6 bases at J, with 17 bases between the two ends. Germline loops: CDR1 SGHTA, CDR2 FQGNSA. The CDR3 consists of 15 residues. The CDR3 loop is CASGRATGTNSPLHF. In DNA, the CDR3 is TGTGCCAGCGGGAGAGCGACAGGAACTAATTCACCCCTCCACTTT.

The chain links TRBV6-5 to TRBJ2-2; TRBD1 might be the D (6 bases). The germline V gene has CDR1 MNHEY and CDR2 SVGAGI. V lost 4 bases and J 0 bases, leaving 9 bases between the germline ends. The CDR3 loop spans 15 amino acids. The CDR3 is CASSWDIANTGELFF. The CDR3 DNA reads TGTGCCAGCAGTTGGGACATCGCGAACACCGGGGAGCTGTTTTTT.

The chain uses TRBV18 and TRBJ1-2; D call uncertain. In germline, CDR1 is KGHSH, CDR2 LQKENI. This CDR3 spans 14 amino acids. Deletions cut 3 bases from V and 0 bases from J, with 8 bases between. This chain's CDR3 is CASSPTTTNYGYTF. The CDR3 nucleotides read TGTGCCAGCTCACCCACGACAACTAACTATGGCTACACCTTC.

The chain employs TRBV14 and TRBJ1-3; 8 nucleotides agree with TRBD1. The trim removed 6 bases at V and 0 bases at J, leaving 7 bases unmatched. CDR1 is SGHDN and CDR2 is FVKESK in the germline V gene. The CDR3 spans 16 residues. The CDR3 nucleotides are TGTGCCAGCAGTCGGGACAGGACCTTCTCTGGAAACACCATATATTTT. Translated: CASSRDRTFSGNTIYF.